This T cell receptor beta chain is drawn from a study of T cell repertoires in cytomegalovirus infection (dated by TCRdb to between 2018 and 2021). Looking at the study overall: Alongside well-studied HLA-B-restricted epitopes, the peptide stimulations were aimed at recently identified HLA-C-restricted CMV epitopes, whose presentation resists viral immunomodulation. Donor HLA type was relevant to the analysis, as public TCR beta signatures indicated carriage of CMV infection together with the matching HLA type. Here is what the overall study found, with its caveats: Cumulative frequency of public TCR beta family members discriminated carriers of CMV infection plus the relevant HLA type in this cohort and an independent approximately 340-donor cohort. In the ex vivo response, HLA-C-restricted CMV-specific TCR beta clonotypes were dominant, and in two of eight donors the single most frequent clonotype came from this HLA-C-restricted group.

The CDR3 spans 17 residues, from the cysteine through the phenylalanine. Only CDR3 DNA is held: 51 bases, read in frame from base 1. CDR1 and CDR2, per the germline V gene, are MNHEY and SVGEGT. V gives up 1 base and J gives up 2 bases, and the segment between their germline ends measures 15 bases. This sample was sequenced with an Illumina HiSeq 1500. TCRdb passed the public sequencing reads through fastp at Q25 and MiXCR, retaining productive beta sequences. A single entry per CDR3 protein holds the most common genes and DNA from its merged rows. Counted in this sample were about 830,000 distinct CDR3 sequences; roughly 33% of them appeared once. The top ten clonotypes cover roughly 12% of the sample. The treatment or condition label corresponds to: in vitro stimulation with specific CMV peptide epitopes to enrich CMV-specific T cells. As for this clonotype: The specificity of this receptor is unknown. The input lacks base qualities; no much larger clone sits a single base away.

The source of this sequence is a human donor in good health (CMV status not recorded). Some clones in this sample may be carry-over from other donors' samples. Recombination connected TRBV6-2 or TRBV6-3 to TRBJ1-5; TRBD1 is possibly the D segment (6 matching bases). Sequencing used cultured CD8+ T cells from PBMCs, obtained from culture after CMV antigen stimulation. The CDR3: CASSYFPRGGRNQPQHF. The bases read TGTGCCAGCAGTTACTTCCCGAGAGGGGGGCGCAATCAGCCCCAGCATTTT.